The 19 T cell receptor beta chains below come from one sample, sequenced in a study of metastatic and nonmetastatic thyroid tumors. Each patient went into thyroid surgery without having received any treatment. TCRdb reassembled clones from the PCR reads with MiXCR. The repertoire has 20,000 to 25,000 clones, about 20% of them found once; the top ten carry roughly 4.3%. The specimen was adjacent normal tissue. The origin of the receptors is a female donor with papillary thyroid cancer or a benign thyroid nodule (not recorded which). Some clones in this sample may be carry-over from other donors' samples.

J is TRBJ2-7 and V is TRBV11-2; a weak D match, TRBD2 (5 bases). The germline V gene encodes CDR1 SGHAT and CDR2 FQNNGV. This CDR3 is 18 amino acids long. The V end was cut by 1 base, the J end by 3 bases, with 22 bases between. The CDR3 spells CASSLGKGLARPYYEQYV. CDR3 DNA sequence: TGTGCCAGCAGCTTAGGAAAAGGGTTAGCGAGACCATACTACGAGCAGTACGTC.

As regards this clone: No conserved phenylalanine or tryptophan ends this CDR3, so it is likely a read error. This chain connects TRBV7-6 to TRBJ2-7; D ambiguous. Germline CDR1 is SGHVS and CDR2 is FNYEAQ. CDR3 length equals 13 residues. Trimming took off 2 bases at V and 4 bases at J, with 9 bases between the two ends. For the CDR3, the DNA is TGTGCCAGCAGCTTACGGCATCAATACGAGCAGTACCTC. Amino acid sequence: CASSLRHQYEQYL.

Comment on this clone: The junction differs from germline at one of its ends, possibly a read error. V and J are TRBV6-1 and TRBJ2-5; D gene unclear. Per the germline V gene, CDR1 is MNHNS and CDR2 is SASEGT. There are 13 residues in the CDR3. The CDR3 loop is CASSTGYQETKYF. The CDR3 DNA is TGTGCCAGCAGTACCGGATACCAAGAGACCAAGTACTTC.

Remarks on this clone: One end of the junction fails to match germline, which may point to a read error. The CDR3 protein is CSAILARLVGYDYTF. CDR3 bases: TGCAGTGCTATCCTCGCCAGGTTAGTAGGCTATGACTACACCTTC. The genes are TRBV20-1 and TRBJ1-2; D is unclear. The germline gives CDR1 DFQATT, CDR2 SNEGSKA (reference sequence). This CDR3 contains 15 residues.

The rearrangement links TRBV11-2 to TRBJ2-6, with TRBD2 identical over 7 bases. The germline V gene encodes CDR1 SGHAT and CDR2 FQNNGV. This CDR3 is built from 16 residues. The CDR3 region is CVSSLGGISGANVLTF. CDR3 DNA sequence: TGTGTCAGTAGCTTGGGAGGGATCTCTGGGGCCAACGTCCTGACTTTC.

The sample holds many counts of this clone. A junction boundary mismatches the germline segment, possibly from a read error. The V gene is TRBV28, the J gene TRBJ1-3, with D perhaps matching TRBD1 (5 bases). CDR3 length: 15 residues. Germline lookup yields CDR1 MDHEN and CDR2 SYDVKM. The DNA for the CDR3 is TGTGCCAACAGTGGGGGTTCTCTCTCTGGAAACACCATATATTTT. As protein: CANSGGSLSGNTIYF.

By share, this clone counts as medium-sized. V is TRBV6-2 or TRBV6-3 and J is TRBJ2-1; the match to TRBD2 covers 11 bases. The CDR3 loop spans 16 amino acids. After removal of 5 bases from V and 6 bases from J, the junction contained 9 bases not matched to a gene. CDR1 is MNHEY and CDR2 is SVGEGT in the germline V gene. The DNA for the CDR3 is TGTGCCAGCAGTCAGCCCGGGACTAGCGGACCCAATGAGCAGTTCTTC. This encodes CASSQPGTSGPNEQFF.

Only a few counts were recorded for this clone. The genes are TRBV6-1 and TRBJ2-1; no definite D call. CDR3 size: 9 residues. Germline V gives CDR1 MNHNS, CDR2 SASEGT. The V and J ends lost 2 bases and 15 bases respectively, with 5 bases between them. The CDR3 DNA follows: TGTGCCAGCAGTGAACTGATGTTCTTC. Translation gives CASSELMFF.

In this sample, this clone turned up a few times. The final CDR3 position lacks the conserved phenylalanine or tryptophan, pointing to a likely read error. The chain recombines TRBV6-2 or TRBV6-3 with TRBJ2-7; D not certain. This CDR3 spans 11 amino acids. V was trimmed by 2 bases and J by 6 bases, leaving 5 bases between them. Germline CDR1 and CDR2: MNHEY and SVGEGT. CDR3 amino acids: CASSYELEQYL. DNA of the CDR3: TGTGCCAGCAGTTACGAACTCGAGCAGTACCTC.

A few counts support this clone. Being one base from a much bigger clone, this may be a read error. The chain recombines TRBV18 with TRBJ1-5; D unresolved. The DNA end favors TRBJ2-3, so the J call may be wrong. CDR1 and CDR2 (germline): KGHSH, LQKENI. The CDR3 runs 13 residues. The CDR3 reads CASSPGPRQPQYF. CDR3 DNA: TGTGCCAGCTCACCAGGACCCCGTCAGCCCCAGTATTTT.

This clone counts as medium-sized. This rearrangement joins TRBV19 to TRBJ1-3, with TRBD1 as a possible D gene (6 bases). V gave up 9 bases and J gave up 2 bases, with 14 bases separating them. CDR3 size: 14 residues. The germline V gene has CDR1 LNHDA and CDR2 SQIVND (reference sequence). DNA of the CDR3: TGTGCCAGAACGGGGGCAGGGGCTGGAAACACCATATATTTT. The encoded protein is CARTGAGAGNTIYF.

The genes are TRBV20-1 and TRBJ1-2, with TRBD1 matching over 7 bases. The CDR3 loop spans 14 amino acids. CDR1 is DFQATT, CDR2 SNEGSKA, per germline (reference sequence). V dropped 2 bases and J dropped 2; count of bases not matched to a gene: 5. The CDR3 sequence: CSARPGTENYGYTF. The CDR3 nucleotides are TGCAGTGCTAGACCCGGGACAGAAAACTATGGCTACACCTTC.

This clone is deemed medium-sized (0.01 to 0.1%). The chain is built from TRBV20-1 and TRBJ2-7; 12 bases agree with TRBD2. Trimming took 5 bases from V and 3 from J; bases not matched to a gene: 5. Per the germline V gene, CDR1 is DFQATT and CDR2 is SNEGSKA (reference sequence). The CDR3 runs to 14 residues. CDR3 loop: CSAPGTSGFYEQYF. In DNA, the CDR3 is TGCAGTGCTCCCGGGACTAGCGGGTTCTACGAGCAGTACTTC.

This clone has at least ten counts. This rearrangement joins TRBV7-9 to TRBJ2-7; 9 nucleotides line up with TRBD1. The CDR3 is made up of 15 amino acids. The J segment lost 4 bases and the V segment lost 7 bases, leaving 11 bases of the junction unmatched. From germline, CDR1 is SEHNR and CDR2 FQNEAQ (reference sequence). The CDR3, as DNA: TGTGCCAGCATCCACCGGGACAGGGATTTATACGAGCAGTACTTC. Protein: CASIHRDRDLYEQYF.

There are a few counts of this clone. This CDR3 fails to terminate in the conserved phenylalanine or tryptophan, so it likely reflects a read error. The chain combines TRBV6-1 with TRBJ1-5; no reliable D call. V was clipped by 3 bases and J by 3 bases, with 6 bases between them. From germline, CDR1 is MNHNS and CDR2 SASEGT. CDR3 length: 13 residues. CDR3 coding DNA: TGTGCCAGCAGTGACTGTGCCAATCAGCCCCAGCATCTT. This codes for CASSDCANQPQHL.

This clone was observed many times. The V call is TRBV7-2, the J call TRBJ2-2; perhaps TRBD1 as D (6 bases). V lost 2 bases, J lost 2 bases, and 9 bases lay in between. Germline loops: CDR1 SGHTA, CDR2 FQGNSA. The CDR3 runs 15 residues. The CDR3 protein is CASSLLGGNTGELFF. CDR3 DNA: TGTGCCAGCAGCTTACTAGGGGGAAACACCGGGGAGCTGTTTTTT.

This clone was detected many times. The V and J genes are TRBV18 and TRBJ1-1; D gene uncertain. Germline values: CDR1 KGHSH, CDR2 LQKENI. V lost 0 bases and J 7 bases, leaving 15 bases between the germline ends. The CDR3 is 15 residues long. The CDR3 nucleotides are TGTGCCAGCTCACCACCGAGTTCCAGCGGTCTTGAAGCTTTCTTT. It encodes CASSPPSSSGLEAFF.

Concerning this clone itself: A read error may be the cause here, since a much bigger clone is one base away. CDR3 region: CASSQRTDTSTDTQYF. CDR3 in DNA: TGTGCCAGCAGCCAACGGACTGACACTAGCACAGATACGCAGTATTTT. The rearrangement links TRBV4-2 to TRBJ2-3; D perhaps matches TRBD2 (5 bases). Germline V gene lookup returns CDR1 LGHNA and CDR2 YNFKEQ. V lost 2 bases to trimming and J lost 0 bases, with 12 bases between them. The CDR3 consists of 16 residues.

The J gene is TRBJ1-1, the V gene TRBV11-2; the D is unclear. With 8 bases removed from V and 7 bases from J, the gap between germline ends came to 8 bases. This CDR3 contains 10 residues. Germline assignment: CDR1 SGHAT and CDR2 FQNNGV. The CDR3 nucleotides read TGTGCCAGCGGTGACAATGAAGCTTTCTTT. Translation: CASGDNEAFF.